Listed below are T cell receptor beta chains from one sample, sequenced in a study of regulatory T cells in long-lasting Graves disease. TCRdb used MiXCR to reprocess the multiplex PCR reads, holding one entry per CDR3 protein. In the table there are almost 350,000 distinct CDR3 sequences, around 20% of which are singletons. Material: peripheral blood mononuclear cells (PBMCs), obtained when the disease was refractory, from a patient treated with antithyroid drugs. The receptor set was obtained from a female donor with Graves disease. Both conserved end residues are part of each CDR3. The D gene is left open where the match is weak. Clone size is shown for a subset of rows, as once, few, many or a class of expanded clone.

many,TRBJ2-7,TRBV29-1,.,13,TGCAGCGTTGAAGTGACTCTGGGAGGCGAGCAGTACTTC,CSVEVTLGGEQYF
.,TRBJ1-2,TRBV28,.,15,TGTGCCAGCAGCTCCGGGACTGGTTTGATCTATGGCTACACCTTC,CASSSGTGLIYGYTF
many,TRBJ1-4,TRBV7-2,.,15,TGTGCCAGCAGCTTAAGGGTAGGGGTGGGAGAAAAACTGTTTTTT,CASSLRVGVGEKLFF
.,TRBJ2-7,TRBV10-3,TRBD2,16,TGTGCCATCAGGGATTCAGCCGGGACTAGCGGGTACGAGCAGTACTTC,CAIRDSAGTSGYEQYF
.,TRBJ1-2,TRBV20-1,.,16,TGCAGTGCTTCCGAGTCCCATTGGAGAAGTAACTATGGCCACACCTTC,CSASESHWRSNYGHTF
many,TRBJ2-5,TRBV2,.,13,TGTGCCAGCAGGAAAACAGCCGCCGGGACCCAGTACTTC,CASRKTAAGTQYF
few,TRBJ2-4,TRBV24-1,TRBD1,15,TGTGCCACCAGTGATTTCGGGACAGACAAAAACATTCAGTACTTC,CATSDFGTDKNIQYF
few,TRBJ2-3,TRBV5-1,.,12,TGCGCCAGCAGCTTGTACGGAGATACGCAGTATTTT,CASSLYGDTQYF
.,TRBJ1-1,TRBV15,.,14,TGTGCCACCATGCTGGGGGCGCGGGGCACTGAAGCTTTCTTT,CATMLGARGTEAFF
few,TRBJ1-1,TRBV29-1,TRBD1,15,TGCAGCGTTGGGGCATGGTTAACAGGGGCCACTGAAGCTTTCTTT,CSVGAWLTGATEAFF
.,TRBJ2-3,TRBV12-3/TRBV12-4,.,15,TGTGCCAGCAGTTTACAAACGGGGGTCACAGATACGCAGTATTTT,CASSLQTGVTDTQYF
.,TRBJ2-2,TRBV12-3/TRBV12-4,.,13,TGTGCCACCGGACAGTTTAACACCGGGGAGCTGTTTTTT,CATGQFNTGELFF
many,TRBJ1-1,TRBV3-1,.,12,TGTGCCAGCAGCCAAGATGGCACTGAAGCTTTCTTT,CASSQDGTEAFF
.,TRBJ1-6,TRBV15,.,17,TGTGCCACCAGCAGAGAACGACCGAGCTCCTATAATTCACCCCTCCACTTT,CATSRERPSSYNSPLHF
.,TRBJ1-1,TRBV27,TRBD1,17,TGTGCCAGCAGTCGTATGGGGACAGGCCGCATGAACACTGAAGCTTTCTTT,CASSRMGTGRMNTEAFF
few,TRBJ2-6,TRBV2,TRBD2,22,TGTGCCAGCAGTCCCACGGCGTTTCCGGGACTAGCTACTCTCTCTGGGGCCAACGTCCTGACTTTC,CASSPTAFPGLATLSGANVLTF
many,TRBJ2-5,TRBV28,.,14,TGTGCCAGCAGTTTTCGTGACTACCCCGAGACCCAGTACTTC,CASSFRDYPETQYF
.,TRBJ1-2,TRBV7-9,TRBD1,14,TGTGCCAGCAGCTTAGAACCGACAGGGCACGGCTACACCTTC,CASSLEPTGHGYTF
many,TRBJ1-2,TRBV28,.,14,TGTGCCAGCAGTTTATATCGGGGGTGGGATGGCTACACCTTC,CASSLYRGWDGYTF
many,TRBJ1-5,TRBV7-2,.,13,TGTGCCAGCAGCTTTGGGAGGAGCCAGCCCCAGCATTTT,CASSFGRSQPQHF